These 9 T cell receptor beta chains were sequenced from one sample in a study of Graves' ophthalmopathy and Graves' hyperthyroidism. RNA transcripts served as template for amplifying TCR beta CDR3 sequences. Investigators did first-round RT-PCR with HTBI primers, then second-round multiplex PCR. TCRdb processed the multiplex PCR reads anew with MiXCR; each CDR3 protein has one entry. The sample consists of 680,000 or so distinct CDR3 sequences, about a fifth of them appearing once. Sequenced material: peripheral blood. The receptors originated from a woman aged 18-29 years with stable Graves' hyperthyroidism. Some clones in this sample may be carry-over from other donors' samples.

Comment on this clonotype: This clone may be a read error of a much larger clone one base away. V usage is TRBV18 and J usage is TRBJ2-5; no definite D call. This CDR3 has 13 amino acids. Germline loops: CDR1 KGHSH, CDR2 LQKENI. CDR3 sequence (DNA): TGTGCCAGCTCACCAAACTACCAAGAGACCCGGTACTTC. Residues: CASSPNYQETRYF.

This clonotype has a count of ten or more. A much bigger clone sits one base away, suggesting this may be a read error. V gene TRBV12-3 or TRBV12-4 combines with J gene TRBJ1-6, with D possibly being TRBD1 (6 bases). The CDR3 extends over 13 amino acids. V lost 3 bases, J lost 8 bases, and 8 bases lay in between. CDR3 coding DNA: TGTGCCAGCAGTTTGGACAGCTATTCACCCCTCCACTTT. It is translated as CASSLDSYSPLHF.

This rearrangement joins TRBV12-3 or TRBV12-4 to TRBJ2-5; D is tentatively TRBD1 or TRBD2 (5 bases each). The CDR3 is 15 amino acids. V lost 3 bases and J lost 5, with 16 bases in between. CDR3: CASSFGARGGETQYF. The CDR3 coding sequence is TGTGCCAGCAGTTTCGGTGCGAGGGGTGGGGAGACCCAGTACTTC.

This clonotype was detected ten times or more. The chain carries TRBV15 and TRBJ1-5, with D possibly matching TRBD1 (6 bases). This CDR3 contains 16 residues. Trimming took 1 base from V and 0 from J, leaving 10 bases between them. Germline V gene sequence: CDR1 LNHNV, CDR2 YYDKDF (reference sequence). In DNA, the CDR3 is TGTGCCACCAGCAGAGTAAGGGGGACTAGCAATCAGCCCCAGCATTTT. Residues: CATSRVRGTSNQPQHF.

This clonotype was counted at least ten times. The chain is built from TRBV6-1 and TRBJ1-1, with D possibly TRBD1 on 5 matching bases. There are 15 residues in the CDR3. The germline gives CDR1 MNHNS, CDR2 SASEGT. V was pared by 6 bases and J by 3 bases, with 17 bases between. The CDR3 sequence is CASSSSAAGYTEAFF. DNA for the CDR3: TGTGCCAGCAGCAGCTCGGCAGCAGGGTACACTGAAGCTTTCTTT.

This sequence joins TRBV20-1 and TRBJ2-5; 10 bases are a match to TRBD2. Germline loops: CDR1 DFQATT, CDR2 SNEGSKA (reference sequence). CDR3 length: 13 residues. V shed 6 bases, J shed 3 bases, and the junction held 4 bases outside the gene matches. This chain's CDR3 is CSATGTSEETQYF. CDR3 bases: TGCAGTGCCACCGGGACTAGCGAAGAGACCCAGTACTTC.

This clonotype occurred a few times. The genes are TRBV20-1 and TRBJ1-1; the D gene is possibly TRBD1 (6 bases). Trimming shortened V by 6 bases and J by 6 bases, and 23 bases separated the two germline ends. This CDR3 has 15 amino acids. Per germline, CDR1 DFQATT and CDR2 SNEGSKA (reference sequence). CDR3 sequence: CSANGGGGPGPEAFF. The CDR3 bases are TGCAGTGCCAATGGGGGGGGGGGCCCGGGCCCTGAAGCTTTCTTT.

The sample holds many counts of this clonotype. This chain links TRBV15 with TRBJ2-2; TRBD2 is a possible D gene (5 bases). CDR3 length equals 15 residues. Germline V gene sequence: CDR1 LNHNV, CDR2 YYDKDF (reference sequence). V lost 0 bases to trimming and J lost 5 bases, with 10 bases between them. The CDR3 protein is CATSRDYTGTGELFF. The CDR3 DNA reads as TGTGCCACCAGCAGAGATTATACGGGGACCGGGGAGCTGTTTTTT.

This clonotype was observed a handful of times. The chain links TRBV28 to TRBJ2-5; possibly TRBD2 for D (6 bases). This CDR3 region has 17 residues. V was cut by 6 bases and J by 0 bases, with 20 bases left in between. CDR1 and CDR2 (germline): MDHEN, SYDVKM. The CDR3 is CASSPGPGRMYQETQYF. CDR3 coding DNA: TGTGCCAGCAGCCCAGGGCCGGGGAGGATGTACCAAGAGACCCAGTACTTC.